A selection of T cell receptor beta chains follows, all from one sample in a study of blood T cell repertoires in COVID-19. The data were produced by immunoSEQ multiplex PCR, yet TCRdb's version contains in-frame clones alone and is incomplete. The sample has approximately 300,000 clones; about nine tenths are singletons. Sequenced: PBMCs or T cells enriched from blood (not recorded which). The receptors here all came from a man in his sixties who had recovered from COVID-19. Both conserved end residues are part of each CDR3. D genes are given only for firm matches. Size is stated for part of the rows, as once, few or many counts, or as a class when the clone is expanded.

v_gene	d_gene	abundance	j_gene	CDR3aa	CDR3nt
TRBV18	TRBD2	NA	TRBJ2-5	CASSPPSSGSQETQYF	TGTGCCAGCTCACCACCGTCCAGCGGGAGTCAAGAGACCCAGTACTTC
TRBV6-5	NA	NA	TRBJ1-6	CASSQDSRSPLHF	TGTGCCAGCAGCCAAGACAGTCGCTCACCCCTCCACTTT
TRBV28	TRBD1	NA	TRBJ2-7	CASSSPGQGLYEQYF	TGTGCCAGCAGTTCACCGGGACAGGGCTTATACGAGCAGTACTTC
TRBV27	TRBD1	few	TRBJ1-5	CASSSILQGVRGQPQHF	TGTGCCAGCAGTTCAATATTACAGGGGGTGAGAGGCCAGCCCCAGCATTTT
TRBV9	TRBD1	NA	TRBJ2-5	CASSLGQGRQETQYF	TGTGCCAGCAGCCTCGGACAGGGGAGACAAGAGACCCAGTACTTC
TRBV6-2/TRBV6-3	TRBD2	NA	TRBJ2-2	CASSYIGGTSGLPNTGELFF	TGTGCCAGCAGTTATATCGGCGGGACTAGCGGGCTCCCGAACACCGGGGAGCTGTTTTTT
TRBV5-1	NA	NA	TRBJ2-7	CASSLGATSTYEQYF	TGCGCCAGCAGCTTGGGTGCCACATCAACCTACGAGCAGTACTTC
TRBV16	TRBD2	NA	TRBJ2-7	CASSPTRAGAYEQYF	TGTGCCAGCAGCCCTACCCGAGCGGGGGCCTACGAGCAGTACTTC
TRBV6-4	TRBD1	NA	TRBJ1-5	CASSVGRGQPQHF	TGTGCCAGCAGTGTAGGCAGGGGGCAGCCCCAGCATTTT
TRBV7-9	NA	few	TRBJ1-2	CASSLGGLNYGYTF	TGTGCCAGCAGCTTGGGGGGATTGAACTATGGCTACACCTTC
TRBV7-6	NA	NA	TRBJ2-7	CASTRGPSYEQYF	TGTGCCAGCACGCGGGGGCCCTCCTACGAGCAGTACTTC
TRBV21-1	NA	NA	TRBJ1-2	CASSKVNGGEPNYGYTF	TGTGCCAGCAGCAAAGTCAATGGCGGGGAGCCTAACTATGGCTACACCTTC
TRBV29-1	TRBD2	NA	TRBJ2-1	CSVEAGGTSGYNEQFF	TGCAGCGTTGAAGCCGGAGGGACTAGCGGCTACAATGAGCAGTTCTTC
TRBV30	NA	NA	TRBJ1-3	CAWTPPGGDTIYF	TGTGCCTGGACCCCCCCCGGGGGGGACACCATATATTTT
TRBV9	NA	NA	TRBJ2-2	CASSVAGNTGELFF	TGTGCCAGCAGCGTAGCGGGGAACACCGGGGAGCTGTTTTTT
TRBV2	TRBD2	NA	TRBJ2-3	CAISGGTSDTDTQYF	TGTGCCATCTCGGGGGGGACTAGCGACACAGATACGCAGTATTTT
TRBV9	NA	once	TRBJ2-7	CASSRGGGYEQYF	TGTGCCAGCAGCCGAGGGGGAGGGTACGAGCAGTACTTC
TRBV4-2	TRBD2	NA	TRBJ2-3	CASSQGNSGKKDTQYF	TGTGCCAGCAGCCAAGGAAATAGCGGGAAAAAAGATACGCAGTATTTT
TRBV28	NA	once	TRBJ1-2	CASSSQGGGYYGYTF	TGTGCCAGCAGTTCACAAGGGGGTGGGTACTATGGCTACACCTTC
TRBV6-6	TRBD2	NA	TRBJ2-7	CASTPGTSGRKEQYF	TGTGCCAGCACACCAGGGACTAGCGGGAGAAAGGAGCAGTACTTC
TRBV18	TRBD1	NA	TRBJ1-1	CASSRGTENTEAFF	TGTGCCAGCTCACGCGGGACAGAGAACACTGAAGCTTTCTTT
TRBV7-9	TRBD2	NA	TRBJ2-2	CASSRGTSGNTGELFF	TGTGCCAGCAGCCGTGGGACTAGCGGGAACACCGGGGAGCTGTTTTTT
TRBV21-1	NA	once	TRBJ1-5	CASSKPRQENQPQHF	TGTGCCAGCAGCAAACCCCGACAGGAGAATCAGCCCCAGCATTTT
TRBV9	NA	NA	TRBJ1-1	CASSGLDRNTEAFF	TGTGCCAGCAGCGGGCTGGACAGAAACACTGAAGCTTTCTTT
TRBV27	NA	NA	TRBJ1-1	CASSLGQLNRAEAFF	TGTGCCAGCAGTTTGGGACAACTTAATAGGGCTGAAGCTTTCTTT
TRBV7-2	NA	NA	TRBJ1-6	CASSLEPRRSPLHF	TGTGCCAGCAGCTTAGAACCCAGGCGCTCACCCCTCCACTTT
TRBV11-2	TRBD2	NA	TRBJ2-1	CASSRTSGRYNEQFF	TGTGCCAGCAGCCGGACTAGCGGGCGTTACAATGAGCAGTTCTTC
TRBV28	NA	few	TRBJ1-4	CATRYGQHNEKLFF	TGTGCCACCCGATACGGACAGCATAATGAAAAACTGTTTTTT
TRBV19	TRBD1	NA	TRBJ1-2	CASSPGQGARGNYGYTF	TGTGCCAGTTCGCCGGGACAGGGGGCACGCGGTAACTATGGCTACACCTTC
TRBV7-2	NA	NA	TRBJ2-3	CASNPFVTGTDTQYF	TGTGCCAGCAACCCCTTTGTCACAGGCACAGATACGCAGTATTTT
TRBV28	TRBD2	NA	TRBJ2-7	CASSLLAGGYEQYF	TGTGCCAGCAGTTTGCTAGCGGGAGGCTACGAGCAGTACTTC
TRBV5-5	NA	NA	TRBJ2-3	CASSLYTGTTDTQYF	TGTGCCAGCAGCTTGTACACGGGAACGACAGATACGCAGTATTTT
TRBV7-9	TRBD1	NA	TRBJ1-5	CASSFGTDNQPQHF	TGTGCCAGCAGCTTTGGGACAGATAATCAGCCCCAGCATTTT
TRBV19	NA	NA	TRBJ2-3	CASSMGQVEDTQYF	TGTGCCAGTAGTATGGGGCAGGTCGAAGATACGCAGTATTTT
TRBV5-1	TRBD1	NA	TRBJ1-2	CASSWLTGERGYTF	TGCGCCAGCAGCTGGTTGACAGGGGAACGGGGCTACACCTTC
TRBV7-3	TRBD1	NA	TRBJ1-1	CASSLGGQQNTEAFF	TGTGCCAGCAGCTTAGGGGGACAGCAGAACACTGAAGCTTTCTTT
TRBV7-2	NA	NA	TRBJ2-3	CASSPPGRPSTDTQYF	TGTGCCAGCAGCCCCCCTGGGCGCCCTAGCACAGATACGCAGTATTTT
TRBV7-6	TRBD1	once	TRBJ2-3	CASSLNTGGTDTQYF	TGTGCCAGCAGCTTAAACACAGGGGGTACAGATACGCAGTATTTT
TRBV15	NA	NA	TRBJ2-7	CATSREQLSSYEQYF	TGTGCCACCAGCAGAGAACAGCTCTCCTCCTACGAGCAGTACTTC
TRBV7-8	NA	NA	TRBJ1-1	CASSLEAGRPNTEAFF	TGTGCCAGCAGCTTAGAAGCGGGACGACCGAACACTGAAGCTTTCTTT
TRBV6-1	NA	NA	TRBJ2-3	CASSDPAGTQYF	TGTGCCAGCAGTGACCCAGCGGGTACGCAGTATTTT
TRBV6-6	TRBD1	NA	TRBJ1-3	CASSLAGGTGNTIYF	TGTGCCAGCAGTTTGGCAGGGGGAACTGGAAACACCATATATTTT
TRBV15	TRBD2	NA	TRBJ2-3	CATSRDLAGVTDTQYF	TGTGCCACCAGCAGAGACCTAGCGGGAGTCACAGATACGCAGTATTTT
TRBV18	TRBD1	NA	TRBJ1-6	CASSLGQGRDNSPLHF	TGTGCCAGCTCATTGGGACAGGGAAGGGATAATTCACCCCTTCACTTT
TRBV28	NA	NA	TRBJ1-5	CASSLQGRLTYSNQPQHF	TGTGCCAGCAGTTTACAGGGCCGACTTACTTATAGCAATCAGCCCCAGCATTTT
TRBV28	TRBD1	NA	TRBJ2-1	CASRPTGALSYNEQFF	TGTGCCAGCAGGCCGACAGGGGCCCTATCCTACAATGAGCAGTTCTTC
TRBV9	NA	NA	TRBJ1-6	CASSVATPPYNSPLHF	TGTGCCAGCAGCGTAGCTACGCCACCCTATAATTCACCCCTCCACTTT
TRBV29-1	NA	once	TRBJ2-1	CSVEGARESYNEQFF	TGCAGCGTTGAAGGGGCTCGGGAGTCCTACAATGAGCAGTTCTTC
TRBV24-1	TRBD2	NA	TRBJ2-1	CATSDLTSGGLLNEQFF	TGTGCCACCAGTGATTTGACTAGCGGAGGCCTCCTCAATGAGCAGTTCTTC
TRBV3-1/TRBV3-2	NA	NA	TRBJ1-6	CASSQGQGSSPLHF	TGTGCCAGCAGCCAAGGCCAGGGGTCTTCACCCCTCCACTTT